The 28 T cell receptor beta chains below were found in one sample sequenced in a study of human T cells and chemical hapten exposure. From the RACE reads, TCRdb called clonotypes with MiXCR, one entry per CDR3 protein. The sample has fewer than 200,000 distinct CDR3 sequences; about 20% are singletons. Time point noted: patch test 1, 2 weeks after DPC sensitization. Treatment in this sample: therapeutic diphenylcyclopropenone sensitization with weekly scalp DPC. The sequenced sample was whole blood, obtained in connection with sensitization to the hapten diphenylcyclopropenone (DPC). These receptors came from a woman in her 50s with alopecia areata. Some clones in this sample may be carry-over from other donors' samples.

V usage is TRBV12-3 or TRBV12-4 and J usage is TRBJ1-4, with TRBD1 matching over 7 bases. V shed 8 bases and J 6 bases; nucleotides not matched to a gene: 12. The CDR3 is made up of 15 amino acids. CDR3 nucleotide sequence: TGTGCCAGCTCCCGCTGGGGACAGAGGGATGAAAAACTGTTTTTT. The encoded protein is CASSRWGQRDEKLFF.

This clonotype was observed a handful of times. The V and J genes are TRBV20-1 and TRBJ1-6, with 7 bases matching TRBD1. CDR1 is DFQATT, CDR2 SNEGSKA, per germline (reference sequence). The CDR3 covers 16 residues. Trimming took 3 bases from V and 5 from J; bases not matched to a gene: 10. Here the CDR3 reads CSASPTTGVNNSPLHF. CDR3 sequence (DNA): TGCAGTGCTAGCCCCACTACAGGGGTGAATAATTCACCCCTCCACTTT.

The chain is built from TRBV11-2 and TRBJ2-7; D remains unclear. Trimming left V 5 bases short and J 2 bases short, with 7 bases between. The CDR3 totals 12 residues. CDR1 SGHAT and CDR2 FQNNGV come from the germline V gene. The CDR3, as DNA: TGTGCCAGCAGCCCCCAGGCCTACGAGCAGTACTTC. This sequence encodes CASSPQAYEQYF.

This chain uses TRBV20-1 with TRBJ1-1; D gene uncertain. V was cut by 3 bases and J by 0 bases, with 17 bases left in between. The CDR3 extends over 16 amino acids. Germline assignment: CDR1 DFQATT and CDR2 SNEGSKA (reference sequence). This CDR3 reads CSASGGLRAMNTEAFF. The DNA for the CDR3 is TGCAGTGCTAGTGGCGGGTTGAGAGCGATGAACACTGAAGCTTTCTTT.

The chain couples TRBV5-1 to TRBJ2-5, with D maybe TRBD2 (6 bases). Germline V CDR1 and CDR2: SGHRS, YFSETQ. The CDR3 sequence is 15 residues long. The germline V and J ends were trimmed by 4 bases and 1 base, with 14 bases remaining between them. The CDR3 loop reads CASSEDLGGQETQYF. CDR3 DNA: TGCGCCAGCAGCGAGGACTTGGGAGGCCAAGAGACCCAGTACTTC.

The chain links TRBV7-9 to TRBJ2-2, with D uncertain. V lost 6 bases to trimming and J lost 9 bases, with 14 bases between them. CDR1 is SEHNR and CDR2 is FQNEAQ in the germline V gene (reference sequence). The length of the CDR3 is 13 residues. CDR3 sequence: CASSSAPTWELFF. The DNA of the CDR3 is TGTGCCAGCAGTTCCGCCCCAACGTGGGAGCTGTTTTTT.

In its sample, this clonotype was seen a few times. CDR3 nucleotide sequence: TGCAGCGTTGAAGTTCCTTGGGGGGGCCCGATTGAGGACACCTTC. This encodes CSVEVPWGGPIEDTF. This sequence joins TRBV29-1 and TRBJ1-2; a possible D gene is TRBD1 (6 bases). The germline V and J ends were trimmed by 1 base and 12 bases, with 24 bases remaining between them. CDR3 length: 15 residues. CDR1 SQVTM and CDR2 ANQGSEA come from the germline V gene.

The chain couples TRBV6-6 to TRBJ2-2; maybe TRBD1 (5 bases). Deletions cut 0 bases from V and 5 bases from J, with 13 bases between. The CDR3 sequence is 16 residues long. Germline V gene data show CDR1 as MNHNY and CDR2 as SVGAGI (reference sequence). The CDR3 region has the DNA TGTGCCAGCAGTTACTCGAAGGGGCGCGGAACCGGGGAGCTGTTTTTT. It specifies CASSYSKGRGTGELFF.

Turning to this clonotype: At one end, the junction sequence differs from germline, possibly due to a read error. The rearrangement uses TRBV20-1 and TRBJ2-3; D possibly uses TRBD1 or TRBD2 (5 bases each). The CDR3 is 16 amino acids. Germline CDR1 and CDR2: DFQATT and SNEGSKA (reference sequence). The CDR3 is CSARSGRGSILDTQYF. CDR3 bases: TGCAGTGCTAGAAGCGGTAGGGGATCCATTTTGGATACACAGTATTTT.

There are a few counts of this clonotype. The chain links TRBV20-1 to TRBJ1-6, with no clear D. CDR3 length: 14 amino acids. With 5 bases removed from V and 8 bases from J, the gap between germline ends came to 16 bases. Germline CDR1 and CDR2: DFQATT and SNEGSKA (reference sequence). This CDR3 is CSAARGQVYSPLHF. The DNA for the CDR3 is TGCAGTGCTGCTCGAGGGCAGGTCTATTCACCCCTCCACTTT.

There are a few counts of this clonotype. This chain uses TRBV5-1 with TRBJ2-7; tentatively, D is TRBD2 (5 bases). V was shortened by 2 bases and J by 0 bases, with 6 bases between the two germline ends. The CDR3 spans 13 residues. Looked up from germline, CDR1 is SGHRS and CDR2 is YFSETQ. The CDR3 sequence is CASSFGDSYEQYF. DNA for the CDR3: TGCGCCAGCAGCTTCGGGGACTCCTACGAGCAGTACTTC.

This clonotype was counted between two and nine times. The chain links TRBV20-1 to TRBJ2-2; the D is unclear. This CDR3 has 15 amino acids. CDR1 DFQATT and CDR2 SNEGSKA come from the germline V gene (reference sequence). Trimming stripped 0 bases from V and 9 bases from J, with 17 bases between. The CDR3 nucleotides read TGCAGTGCTAGAGATCGGGCTAGATTAACCCGGGAGCTGTTTTTT. This gives the protein CSARDRARLTRELFF.

The chain employs TRBV30 and TRBJ1-6; TRBD1 matches 9 bases. This CDR3 has 15 amino acids. Per the germline V gene, CDR1 is GTSNPN and CDR2 is SVGIG (reference sequence). V lost 5 bases, J lost 10 bases, and 12 bases stayed unmatched. The CDR3 DNA reads as TGTGCCTGGGACTTACAGGGGGCGACCCGCTCACCCCTCCACTTT. It encodes CAWDLQGATRSPLHF.

This chain connects TRBV3-1 to TRBJ2-3, with D perhaps matching TRBD2 (5 bases). The V gene lost 7 bases and the J gene lost 2 bases, with 13 bases spanning the gap. Germline loops: CDR1 LGHDT, CDR2 YNNKEL (reference sequence). The CDR3 loop spans 14 amino acids. Here the CDR3 reads CASKPHGNTDTQYF. The CDR3 DNA follows: TGTGCCAGCAAGCCACACGGGAACACAGATACGCAGTATTTT.

Ten or more counts support this clonotype. The genes are TRBV4-2 and TRBJ2-7, with 9 bases lining up with TRBD2. The germline gives CDR1 LGHNA, CDR2 YNFKEQ. Unmatched junction bases numbered 5, after V lost 0 bases and J lost 8 bases. This CDR3 region has 14 residues. The CDR3 nucleotides read TGTGCCAGCAGCCAAGATCGGCGGGAGGGCAAGCAGTACTTC. Amino acids: CASSQDRREGKQYF.

The sample holds many counts of this clonotype. The CDR3 nucleotides are TGTGCCAGCAGCCGGGACGTCTTGATGGCCAACGTCCTGACTTTC. It is translated as CASSRDVLMANVLTF. The V and J genes are TRBV7-2 and TRBJ2-6; D could derive from TRBD1 or TRBD2 (5 bases each). This CDR3 is 15 amino acids long. Germline V gives CDR1 SGHTA, CDR2 FQGNSA. V gave up 5 bases and J gave up 6 bases, with 14 bases separating them.

In its sample, this clonotype was seen a few times. This chain uses TRBV5-1 with TRBJ2-7, with D perhaps TRBD2 (5 bases). V dropped 0 bases and J dropped 3 bases, with 19 bases sitting between them. The germline V gene has CDR1 SGHRS and CDR2 YFSETQ. The CDR3 has 17 amino acids. The CDR3 reads CASSLAIRGSAVYEQYF. DNA for the CDR3: TGCGCCAGCAGCTTGGCCATACGAGGGAGTGCCGTCTACGAGCAGTACTTC.

The rearrangement joins TRBV20-1 to TRBJ1-4; D gene unclear. Trimming shortened V by 2 bases and J by 8 bases, and 15 bases separated the two germline ends. This CDR3 region has 14 residues. Germline assignment: CDR1 DFQATT and CDR2 SNEGSKA (reference sequence). Written as DNA, the CDR3 is TGCAGTGCTAGAAAGTCGCAGAATAAGGAAAAACTGTTTTTT. It yields the protein CSARKSQNKEKLFF.

This rearrangement joins TRBV29-1 to TRBJ2-2; 9 bases fit TRBD1. Germline CDR1 is SQVTM and CDR2 is ANQGSEA. Unmatched junction bases numbered 5, after V lost 6 bases and J lost 6 bases. The CDR3 is 13 residues long. In nucleotides, the CDR3 is TGCAGCGTCACTACAGGGGGCTCCGGGGAGCTGTTTTTT. Its protein is CSVTTGGSGELFF.

This clonotype occurred a few times. The V call is TRBV7-6, the J call TRBJ2-1; the D call may be TRBD1 or TRBD2 (5 bases each). This CDR3 is built from 14 residues. Per the germline V gene, CDR1 is SGHVS and CDR2 is FNYEAQ. Trimming took 7 bases from V and 7 from J, leaving 17 bases between them. CDR3 amino acids: CASTPGPLGNEQFF. In nucleotides, the CDR3 is TGTGCCAGCACTCCGGGACCCCTAGGTAATGAGCAGTTCTTC.

As to this clonotype: The junction and the germline gene differ at one end; a read error may be behind it. The rearrangement uses TRBV29-1 and TRBJ1-1; D is ambiguous. The CDR3 loop spans 11 amino acids. Germline-derived CDR1 and CDR2 are SQVTM and ANQGSEA. CDR3 in DNA: TGCAGCGTTTGGAGGGCCACTGAGGCTTTCTTT. It encodes CSVWRATEAFF. The complete variable domain, with remaining parts taken from reference TRBV29-1 and TRBJ1-1, reads SAVISQKPSRDICQRGTSLTIQCQVDSQVTMMFWYRQQPGQSLTLIATANQGSEATYESGFVIDKFPISRPNLTFSTLTVSNMSPEDSSIYLCSVWRATEAFFGQGTRLTVV.

The chain has TRBV4-2 and TRBJ1-1; no definite D call. Trimming removed 0 bases from V and 1 base from J, with 6 bases in between. Looked up from germline, CDR1 is LGHNA and CDR2 is YNFKEQ. This CDR3 region has 14 residues. The CDR3 coding sequence is TGTGCCAGCAGCCAAGATAGTAGGAACACTGAAGCTTTCTTT. This sequence encodes CASSQDSRNTEAFF.

The rearrangement joins TRBV2 to TRBJ2-3; the match to TRBD2 covers 7 bases. This CDR3 spans 15 amino acids. J gave up 1 base and V 7 bases, and 8 bases lay outside the gene matches. Germline V lookup: CDR1 SNHLY, CDR2 FYNNEI. The CDR3 coding sequence is TGTGCCAGCACCCTTCTAGCGGCTGGCACAGATACGCAGTATTTT. It specifies CASTLLAAGTDTQYF. The full variable domain, completed using reference TRBV2 and TRBJ2-3, is EPEVTQTPSHQVTQMGQEVILRCVPISNHLYFYWYRQILGQKVEFLVSFYNNEISEKSEIFDDQFSVERPDGSNFTLKIRSTKLEDSAMYFCASTLLAAGTDTQYFGPGTRLTVL.

On this clonotype: A much larger clonotype is one base distant, so this may be a read error. J is TRBJ2-3 and V is TRBV2, with 10 bases that match TRBD2. Germline V gene data show CDR1 as SNHLY and CDR2 as FYNNEI. The J segment lost 0 bases and the V segment lost 6 bases, leaving 12 bases of the junction unmatched. The CDR3 has 18 residues. The CDR3 reads CASRISGRLVESTDTQYF. CDR3 nucleotides: TGTGCCAGCAGGATTAGCGGGAGGTTGGTGGAAAGCACAGATACGCAGTATTTT. The complete variable domain, with remaining parts taken from reference TRBV2 and TRBJ2-3, reads EPEVTQTPSHQVTQMGQEVILRCVPISNHLYFYWYRQILGQKVEFLVSFYNNEISEKSEIFDDQFSVERPDGSNFTLKIRSTKLEDSAMYFCASRISGRLVESTDTQYFGPGTRLTVL.

Many counts were recorded for this clonotype. J is TRBJ1-2 and V is TRBV29-1; D gene uncertain. V was cut by 6 bases and J by 2 bases, with 10 bases left in between. Germline loops: CDR1 SQVTM, CDR2 ANQGSEA. CDR3 size: 12 residues. This chain's CDR3 is CSVLTVNYGYTF. CDR3 nucleotides: TGCAGCGTCCTAACAGTCAACTATGGCTACACCTTC.

This clonotype showed up just a few times. The chain joins TRBV18 to TRBJ1-1; D is unresolved. V lost 2 bases and J 1 base, leaving 11 bases between the germline ends. This CDR3 is built from 15 residues. Germline V gene lookup returns CDR1 KGHSH and CDR2 LQKENI. Here the CDR3 reads CASSPGIGRNTEAFF. As DNA, the CDR3 is TGTGCCAGCTCACCAGGGATTGGGAGGAACACTGAAGCTTTCTTT.

This chain's CDR3 is CASSTTGANTGELFF. DNA for the CDR3: TGTGCCAGCAGCACAACAGGGGCGAACACCGGGGAGCTGTTTTTT. The chain employs TRBV7-8 and TRBJ2-2, with 7 bases matching TRBD1. Germline assignment: CDR1 SGHVS and CDR2 FQNEAQ. This CDR3 spans 15 amino acids. V was pared by 5 bases and J by 0 bases, with 3 bases of the junction left unmatched.

Only a few counts were recorded for this clonotype. The rearrangement joins TRBV20-1 to TRBJ1-6, with 7 bases identical to TRBD1. In germline, CDR1 is DFQATT, CDR2 SNEGSKA (reference sequence). There are 14 residues in the CDR3. The junction had 7 bases not matched to a gene; V was cut back by 3 bases and J by 8 bases. CDR3 in amino acids: CSASTDREYSPLHF. CDR3 sequence (DNA): TGCAGTGCTAGTACTGACAGGGAGTATTCACCCCTCCACTTT.